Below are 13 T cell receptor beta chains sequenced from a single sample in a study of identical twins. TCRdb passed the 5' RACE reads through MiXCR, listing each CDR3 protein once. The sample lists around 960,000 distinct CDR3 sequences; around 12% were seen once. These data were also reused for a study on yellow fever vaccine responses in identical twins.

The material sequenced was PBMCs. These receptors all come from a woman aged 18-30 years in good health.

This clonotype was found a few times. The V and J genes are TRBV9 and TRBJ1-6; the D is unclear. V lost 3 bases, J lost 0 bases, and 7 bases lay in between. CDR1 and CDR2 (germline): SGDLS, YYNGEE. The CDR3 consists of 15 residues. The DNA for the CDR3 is TGTGCCAGCAGCGGGCCCGGCTCCTATAATTCACCCCTCCACTTT. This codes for CASSGPGSYNSPLHF.

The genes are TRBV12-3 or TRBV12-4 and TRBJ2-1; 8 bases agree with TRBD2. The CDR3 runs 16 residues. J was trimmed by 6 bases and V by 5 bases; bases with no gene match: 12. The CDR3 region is CASSLLTGRGGNEQFF. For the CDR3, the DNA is TGTGCCAGCAGTCTCCTTACCGGTCGGGGGGGCAATGAGCAGTTCTTC.

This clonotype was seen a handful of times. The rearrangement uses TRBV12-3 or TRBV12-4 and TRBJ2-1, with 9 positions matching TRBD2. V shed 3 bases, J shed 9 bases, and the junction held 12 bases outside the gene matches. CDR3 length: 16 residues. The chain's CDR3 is CASSFSFLAGKGEQFF. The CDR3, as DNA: TGTGCCAGCAGTTTCTCGTTTCTAGCGGGAAAGGGTGAGCAGTTCTTC.

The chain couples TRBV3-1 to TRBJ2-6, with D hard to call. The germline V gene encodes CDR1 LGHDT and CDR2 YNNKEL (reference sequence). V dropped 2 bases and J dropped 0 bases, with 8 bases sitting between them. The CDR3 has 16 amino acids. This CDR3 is CASSQQALSGANVLTF. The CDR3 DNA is TGTGCCAGCAGCCAACAAGCCCTCTCTGGGGCCAACGTCCTGACTTTC.

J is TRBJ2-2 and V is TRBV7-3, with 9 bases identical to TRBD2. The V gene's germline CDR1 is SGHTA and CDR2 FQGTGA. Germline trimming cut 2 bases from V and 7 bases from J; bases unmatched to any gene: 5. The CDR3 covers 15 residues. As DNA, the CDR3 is TGTGCCAGCAGCTTAGGGACTAGCAGTCACGGGGAGCTGTTTTTT. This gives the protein CASSLGTSSHGELFF.

In DNA form, the CDR3 reads TGCAGTGCTTGGCGGGATAGCACAGATACGCAGTATTTT. It codes for CSAWRDSTDTQYF. The rearrangement links TRBV20-1 to TRBJ2-3; a possible D gene is TRBD2 (6 bases). The V and J ends lost 5 bases and 0 bases respectively, with 9 bases between them. This CDR3 has 13 residues. Germline V gene sequence: CDR1 DFQATT, CDR2 SNEGSKA (reference sequence).

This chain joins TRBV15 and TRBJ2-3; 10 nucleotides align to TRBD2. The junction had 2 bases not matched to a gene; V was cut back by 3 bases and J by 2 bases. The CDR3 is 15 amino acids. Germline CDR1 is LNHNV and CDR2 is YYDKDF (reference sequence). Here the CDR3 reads CATSSLAGATDTQYF. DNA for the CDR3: TGTGCCACCAGCAGCCTAGCGGGGGCCACAGATACGCAGTATTTT. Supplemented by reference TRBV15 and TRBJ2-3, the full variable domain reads DAMVIQNPRYQVTQFGKPVTLSCSQTLNHNVMYWYQQKSSQAPKLLFHYYDKDFNNEADTPDNFQSRRPNTSFCFLDIRSPGLGDTAMYLCATSSLAGATDTQYFGPGTRLTVL.

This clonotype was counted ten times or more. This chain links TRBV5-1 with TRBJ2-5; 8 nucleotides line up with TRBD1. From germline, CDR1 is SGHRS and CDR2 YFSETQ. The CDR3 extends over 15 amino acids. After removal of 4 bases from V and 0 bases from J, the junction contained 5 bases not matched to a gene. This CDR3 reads CASSIRGPDQETQYF. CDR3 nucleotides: TGCGCCAGCAGCATCAGGGGGCCGGACCAAGAGACCCAGTACTTC.

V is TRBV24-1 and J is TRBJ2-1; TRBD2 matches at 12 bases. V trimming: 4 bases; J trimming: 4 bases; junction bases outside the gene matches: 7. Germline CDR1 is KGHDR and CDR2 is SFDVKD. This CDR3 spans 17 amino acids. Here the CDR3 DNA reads TGTGCCACCAGTGAACCGACTAGCGGGAGCCTTTACAATGAGCAGTTCTTC. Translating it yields CATSEPTSGSLYNEQFF.

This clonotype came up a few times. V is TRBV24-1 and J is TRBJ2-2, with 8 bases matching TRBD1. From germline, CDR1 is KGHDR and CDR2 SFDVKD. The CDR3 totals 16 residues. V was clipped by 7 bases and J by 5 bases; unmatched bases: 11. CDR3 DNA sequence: TGTGCCACCAGGGGACGCGGGACAGGACAAACCGGGGAGCTGTTTTTT. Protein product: CATRGRGTGQTGELFF.

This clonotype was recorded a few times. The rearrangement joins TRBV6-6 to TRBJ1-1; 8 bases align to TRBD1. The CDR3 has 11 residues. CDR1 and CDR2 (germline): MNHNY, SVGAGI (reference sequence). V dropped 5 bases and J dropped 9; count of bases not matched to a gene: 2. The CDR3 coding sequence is TGTGCCAGCAGTGGACAGGGAAAAGCTTTCTTT. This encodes CASSGQGKAFF.

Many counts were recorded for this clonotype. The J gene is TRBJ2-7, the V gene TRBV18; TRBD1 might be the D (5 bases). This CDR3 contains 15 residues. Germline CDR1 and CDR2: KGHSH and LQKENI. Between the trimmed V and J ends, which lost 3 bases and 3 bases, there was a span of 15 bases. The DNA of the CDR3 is TGTGCCAGCTCACCTCAGGGTTCCGCCGACTACGAGCAGTACTTC. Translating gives CASSPQGSADYEQYF.

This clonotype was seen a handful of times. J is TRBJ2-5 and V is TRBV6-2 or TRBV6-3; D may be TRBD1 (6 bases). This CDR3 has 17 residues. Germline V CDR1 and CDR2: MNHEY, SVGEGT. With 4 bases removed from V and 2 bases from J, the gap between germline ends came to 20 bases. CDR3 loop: CASSSEGVRTVQETQYF. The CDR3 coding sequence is TGTGCCAGCAGTTCAGAAGGGGTTAGGACAGTGCAAGAGACCCAGTACTTC.